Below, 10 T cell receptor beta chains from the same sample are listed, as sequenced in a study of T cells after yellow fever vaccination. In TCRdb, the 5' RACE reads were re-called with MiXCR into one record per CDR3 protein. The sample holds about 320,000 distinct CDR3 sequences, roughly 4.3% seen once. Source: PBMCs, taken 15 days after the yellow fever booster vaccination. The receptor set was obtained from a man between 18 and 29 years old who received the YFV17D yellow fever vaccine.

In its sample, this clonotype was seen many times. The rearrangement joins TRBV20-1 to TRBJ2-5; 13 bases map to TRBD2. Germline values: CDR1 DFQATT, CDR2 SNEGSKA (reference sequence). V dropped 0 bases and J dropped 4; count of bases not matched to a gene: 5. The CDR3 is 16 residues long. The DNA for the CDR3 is TGCAGTGCTAGAGATACTAGCGGGGGGGCCGCAGAGACCCAGTACTTC. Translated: CSARDTSGGAAETQYF.

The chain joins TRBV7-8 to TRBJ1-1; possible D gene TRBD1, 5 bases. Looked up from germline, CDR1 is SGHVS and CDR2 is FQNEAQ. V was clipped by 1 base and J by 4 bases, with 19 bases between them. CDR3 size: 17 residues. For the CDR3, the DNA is TGTGCCAGCAGCTTAGGCGCGGCGGGGGTTAGTGTCACTGAAGCTTTCTTT. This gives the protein CASSLGAAGVSVTEAFF.

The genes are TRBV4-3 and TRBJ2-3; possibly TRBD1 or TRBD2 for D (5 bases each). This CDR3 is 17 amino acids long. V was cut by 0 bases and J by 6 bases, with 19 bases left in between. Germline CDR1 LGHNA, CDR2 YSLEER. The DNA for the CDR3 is TGCGCCAGCAGCCAAGATTCAGGGCTCCTAGGCGGGGATACGCAGTATTTT. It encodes CASSQDSGLLGGDTQYF.

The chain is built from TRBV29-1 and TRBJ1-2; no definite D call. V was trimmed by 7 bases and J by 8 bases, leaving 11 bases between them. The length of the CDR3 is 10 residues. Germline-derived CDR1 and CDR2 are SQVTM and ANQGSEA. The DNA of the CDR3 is TGCAGCGCGTATGTCGTCGGCTACACCTTC. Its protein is CSAYVVGYTF.

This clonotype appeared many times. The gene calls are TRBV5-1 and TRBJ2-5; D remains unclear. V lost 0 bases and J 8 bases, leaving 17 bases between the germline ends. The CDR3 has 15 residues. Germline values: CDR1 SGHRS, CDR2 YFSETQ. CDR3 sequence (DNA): TGCGCCAGCAGCTTGGCCCAAGGAAGCGCTGGCACCCAGTACTTC. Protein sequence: CASSLAQGSAGTQYF.

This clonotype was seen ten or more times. Written as DNA, the CDR3 is TGTGCCAGCAGATTACAGGGGGCCACCGGGGAGCTGTTTTTT. Translation: CASRLQGATGELFF. The rearrangement uses TRBV27 and TRBJ2-2; 9 bases match TRBD1. This CDR3 comprises 14 residues. Germline V gene lookup returns CDR1 MNHEY and CDR2 SMNVEV (reference sequence). The trim removed 6 bases at V and 4 bases at J, leaving 3 bases unmatched.

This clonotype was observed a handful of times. CDR3 DNA sequence: TGCAGTGCCCTGCGAGGAGATCAGCCCCAGCATTTT. Its protein product is CSALRGDQPQHF. The V call is TRBV20-1, the J call TRBJ1-5; D not certain. Germline V gene data show CDR1 as DFQATT and CDR2 as SNEGSKA (reference sequence). This CDR3 region has 12 residues. V lost 6 bases to trimming and J lost 5 bases, with 11 bases between them.

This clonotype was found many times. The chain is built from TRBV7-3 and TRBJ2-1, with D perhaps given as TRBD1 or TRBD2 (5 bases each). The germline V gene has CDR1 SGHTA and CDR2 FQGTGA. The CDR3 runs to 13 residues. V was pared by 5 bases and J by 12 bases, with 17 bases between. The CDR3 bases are TGTGCCAGCAGCACCCAAGCCGGGACGCGGCAGTTCTTC. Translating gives CASSTQAGTRQFF.

The CDR3 coding sequence is TGTGCCAGCAGCAGAAGACAGGAACAGAACACTGAAGCTTTCTTT. It codes for CASSRRQEQNTEAFF. The V gene is TRBV9, the J gene TRBJ1-1; tentative D call: TRBD1 (6 bases). CDR1 SGDLS and CDR2 YYNGEE come from the germline V gene. V gave up 4 bases and J gave up 1 base, with 14 bases separating them. The CDR3 extends over 15 amino acids.

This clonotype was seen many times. The CDR3 DNA sequence: TGTGCCAGCAGGGGGGGACAGACGAACACCGGGGAGCTGTTTTTT. Translated, it gives CASRGGQTNTGELFF. The J gene is TRBJ2-2, the V gene TRBV7-3; TRBD1 is a possible D gene (7 bases). V shed 6 bases and J shed 0 bases, with 11 bases lying between them. Germline V gene lookup returns CDR1 SGHTA and CDR2 FQGTGA. This CDR3 comprises 15 residues.